This T cell receptor beta chain was captured in a study of response to subunit inactivated influenza vaccine (dated by TCRdb to the late 2010s). In terms of the full investigation: To follow how T cells responded to a trivalent subunit inactivated influenza vaccine, the researchers relied on deep quantitative profiling of the T cell receptor repertoire. Study-wide conclusions, independent of this receptor: The authors proposed that each seasonal influenza vaccination may bring in only a limited number of new T cells.

Receptors were amplified or captured by RT-PCR. Sequencing was performed on an Illumina HiSeq 2500. The public reads were reanalyzed by TCRdb: fastp trimming at Q25, MiXCR alignment, in-frame beta chains only. CDR3 protein duplicates are merged, each entry listing the most common genes and DNA. This sample lists about 540,000 distinct CDR3 sequences; under 30% were detected once. The top ten hold 2.5% to 3% of the sample. Concerning this clonotype: Its antigen is currently not known. No quality values exist for individual bases; no much larger clone is one base distant.

The sample also formed part of further work on T cells expressing NK-cell markers. From the second report: TCR beta cDNA libraries were prepared using 5'RACE template switching, which introduced a universal primer site and unique molecular identifiers. In sorted CD3+CD56+NKG2C+, CD3+CD56+NKG2C- and CD3+CD56-NKG2C+ T-cell subsets from about 8 donors, TCR beta-chain repertoires were profiled. Seven of the eight sequenced donors were HCMV-seropositive and one was HCMV-seronegative. In several experiments an anti-gammadeltaTCR antibody was added to restrict sorting to alphabetaTCR-expressing T cells. In five to seven donors, the dominant CD3+CD56+NKG2C+ clonotypes were among the top 10 CD8+ clonotypes and accounted for roughly 1.0-7.5% of CD8+ T cells. Those dominant clonotypes were again the most abundant among CD3+CD56-NKG2C+ cells in four donors, at roughly 25-65%. Whether the expanded NKG2C-expressing T cell clones were specific for HCMV antigens was left unclear. The eight sequenced donors were randomly selected healthy volunteers, three men and five women. A commercial ELISA kit detecting HCMV-specific IgG in serum was used to determine HCMV serostatus. Peripheral blood mononuclear cells were isolated from blood by Ficoll density gradient centrifugation. Using Miltenyi isolation kits, CD4+ and CD8+ T cells were isolated from PBMC through magnetic immunoseparation. Priming for cDNA synthesis came from the TCR beta constant segment, and two successive PCR amplification steps followed. Sequencing of the libraries produced 2 x 150 bp reads on Illumina HiSeq 2000/2500, MiSeq or NextSeq. MIGEC was used to demultiplex reads and group reads by UMI, and MiTCR was used to assemble and quantify clonotypes. To exclude erroneous sequences, only TCR cDNA sequences supported by at least two reads were retained. The tcR package was used for downstream repertoire analysis, and clonotypes were matched between fractions using CDR3 nucleotide sequence together with V segment. VDJmatch was used to annotate antigen specificity against VDJdb, with one amino acid substitution allowed in CDR3.

The starting material was CD4+ T cells sorted from PBMCs, obtained about 13 days after vaccination. This receptor was identified in a man between 45 and 60 years old who received an inactivated influenza vaccine. Donor details come from another sample of the same person, matched by shared clones.

The DNA reads TGCAGTGCTAGAGACGGGGACAGGGTAAGCAATCAGCCCCAGCATTTT. Its protein is CSARDGDRVSNQPQHF. The chain employs TRBV20-1 and TRBJ1-5; 9 central nucleotides agree with TRBD1. Per the germline V gene (reference sequence), DFQATT is the CDR1 and SNEGSKA is the CDR2. Compared with germline, V lacks 0 bases and J lacks 1 base; bases without a gene match: 4. There are 16 amino acids in the CDR3, from cysteine to phenylalanine inclusive. Of all the DNA, just the CDR3 is kept, 48 bases in frame from base 1.